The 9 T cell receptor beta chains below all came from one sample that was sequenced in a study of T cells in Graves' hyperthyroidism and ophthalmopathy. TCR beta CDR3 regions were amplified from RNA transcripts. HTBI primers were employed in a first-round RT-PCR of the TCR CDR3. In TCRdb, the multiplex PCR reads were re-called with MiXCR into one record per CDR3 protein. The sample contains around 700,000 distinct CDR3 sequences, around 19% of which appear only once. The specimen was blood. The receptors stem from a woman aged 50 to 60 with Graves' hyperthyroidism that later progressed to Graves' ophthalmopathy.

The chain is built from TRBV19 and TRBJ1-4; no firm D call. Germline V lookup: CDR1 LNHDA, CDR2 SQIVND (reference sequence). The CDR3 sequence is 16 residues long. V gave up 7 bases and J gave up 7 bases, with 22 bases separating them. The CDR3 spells CASKELGQTHREKLFF. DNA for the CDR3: TGTGCCAGTAAAGAGTTAGGCCAGACCCATCGTGAAAAACTGTTTTTT.

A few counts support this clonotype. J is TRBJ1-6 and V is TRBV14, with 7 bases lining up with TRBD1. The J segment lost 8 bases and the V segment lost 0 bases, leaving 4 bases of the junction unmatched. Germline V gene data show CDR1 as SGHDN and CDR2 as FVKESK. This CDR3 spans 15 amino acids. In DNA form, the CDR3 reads TGTGCCAGCAGCCAAGACCGGGACAGCTATTCACCCCTCCACTTT. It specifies CASSQDRDSYSPLHF.

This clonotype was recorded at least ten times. The CDR3 DNA follows: TGTGCCAGCAGCCTAATGTTGGACGGGGGCGAGCAGTACTTC. This sequence encodes CASSLMLDGGEQYF. The chain links TRBV11-2 to TRBJ2-7; tentative D call: TRBD2 (6 bases). Trimming removed 5 bases from V and 6 bases from J, with 17 bases in between. The CDR3 totals 14 residues. Germline V gene data show CDR1 as SGHAT and CDR2 as FQNNGV.

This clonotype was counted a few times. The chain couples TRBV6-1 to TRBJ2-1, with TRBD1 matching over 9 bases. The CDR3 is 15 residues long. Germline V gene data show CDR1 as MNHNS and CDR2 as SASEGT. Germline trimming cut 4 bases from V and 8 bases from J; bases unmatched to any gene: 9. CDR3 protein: CASSAEDRGFDEQFF. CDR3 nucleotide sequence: TGTGCCAGCAGTGCCGAGGACAGGGGTTTCGATGAGCAGTTCTTC.

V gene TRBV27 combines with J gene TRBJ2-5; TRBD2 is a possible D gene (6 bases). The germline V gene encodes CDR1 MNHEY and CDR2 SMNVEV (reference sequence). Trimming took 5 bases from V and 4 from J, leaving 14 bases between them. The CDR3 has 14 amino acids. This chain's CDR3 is CASSQGGLVETQYF. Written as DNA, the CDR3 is TGTGCCAGCAGTCAGGGAGGCTTAGTAGAGACCCAGTACTTC.

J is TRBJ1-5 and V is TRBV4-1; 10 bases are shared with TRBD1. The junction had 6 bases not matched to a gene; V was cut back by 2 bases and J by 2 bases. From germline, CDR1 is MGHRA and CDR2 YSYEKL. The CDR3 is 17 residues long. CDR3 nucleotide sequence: TGCGCCAGCAGCCAACGGGACAGGGGAGTTGGCAATCAGCCCCAGCATTTT. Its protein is CASSQRDRGVGNQPQHF.

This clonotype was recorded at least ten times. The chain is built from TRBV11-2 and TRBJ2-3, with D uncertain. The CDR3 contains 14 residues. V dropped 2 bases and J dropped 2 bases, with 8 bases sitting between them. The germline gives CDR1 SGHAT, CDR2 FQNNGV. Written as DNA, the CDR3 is TGTGCCAGCAGCTTAATGGCTACCACAGATACGCAGTATTTT. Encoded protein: CASSLMATTDTQYF.

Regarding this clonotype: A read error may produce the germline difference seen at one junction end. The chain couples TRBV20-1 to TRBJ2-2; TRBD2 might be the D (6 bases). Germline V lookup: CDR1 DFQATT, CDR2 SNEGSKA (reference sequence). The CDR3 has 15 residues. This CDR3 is CSAEAGTLNTGELLF. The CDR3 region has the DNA TGCAGTGCGGAGGCCGGGACTTTGAACACCGGGGAGCTGCTTTTT.

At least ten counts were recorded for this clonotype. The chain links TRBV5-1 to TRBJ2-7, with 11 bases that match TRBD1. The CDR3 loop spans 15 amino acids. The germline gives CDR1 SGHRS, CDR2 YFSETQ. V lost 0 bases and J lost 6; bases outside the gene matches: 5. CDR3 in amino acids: CASSLVDRGLAEQYF. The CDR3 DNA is TGCGCCAGCAGCTTGGTGGACAGGGGGCTCGCCGAGCAGTACTTC.